These 23 T cell receptor gamma chains share one sample of origin, sequenced in a study of γδ T cells in repeated Plasmodium falciparum infection. TCRdb re-called the multiplex PCR reads using CATT. The data show some 32,000 gamma-chain clones, approximately 1.4% seen once. Flow sorting of PBMC yielded separate Vgamma9/Vdelta2+ and Vdelta2-negative gammadelta T cell populations for bulk repertoire analysis. Sequencing input: gamma-delta T cells from blood. The receptors originated from a pool of human donors (malaria-infected and uninfected, not separated).

Turning to this clone: TCRdb records a much larger clone's protein for this DNA, with a difference at residue 6 that likely arises from a read error; the protein given is the translation of the DNA. CDR3 coding DNA: TGTGCCACCTGGGACGGGCCGTTACGTTATAAGAAACTCTTT. Its protein product is CATWDGPLRYKKLF. The V gene is TRGV5, the J gene TRGJ1 or TRGJ2. The J gene, not given by TCRdb, was assigned here from a germline match of the nucleotide sequence. The CDR3 sequence is 14 residues long. CDR1 and CDR2 from the germline V gene are VINAFY and YDVSNSKD. The V segment lost 3 bases and the J segment 6 bases; nucleotides outside the gene matches: 11.

This clone was found a few times. This DNA's translation and the protein TCRdb lists, from a much larger clone, do not match at residue 5, likely due to a read error; the protein shown is translated from the DNA. CDR3 sequence reads: CATWYGPPYKKLF. CDR3 sequence (DNA): TGTGCCACCTGGTATGGACCCCCTTATAAGAAACTCTTT. The rearrangement links TRGV4 to TRGJ1 or TRGJ2. No J gene is reported in TCRdb; it was inferred here by comparing the DNA with germline. This CDR3 has 13 residues. The germline CDR1 and CDR2 sequences are EGSTGY and YDSYTSSV.

This clone was counted a few times. A far bigger clonotype differs at one base, so this is likely a read error. The identical CDR3 is also encoded by other nucleotide sequences in the sample. This chain uses TRGV9 with TRGJ1 or TRGJ2. TCRdb records no J gene; here it was assigned by comparing the DNA to germline. The germline gives CDR1 GITISATS, CDR2 ISYDGTV (reference sequence). The length of the CDR3 is 14 residues. The CDR3 DNA follows: TGTGCCTTGTGGGAGCCGGAGGATTATTACAAGAAACTCTTT. Encoded protein: CALWEPEDYYKKLF.

This clone was seen repeatedly, ten times or more. TCRdb's protein for this DNA is that of a much larger clone and differs from the translation at residue 11, likely a read error; the protein shown is the DNA translation. The CDR3 reads CATWEILYYKELF. CDR3 in DNA: TGTGCCACCTGGGAAATTTTATATTATAAGGAACTCTTT. V usage is TRGV3 and J usage is TRGJ1 or TRGJ2. This CDR3 has 13 amino acids. In germline, CDR1 is VTNTFY, CDR2 YDVSTARD (reference sequence).

This clone has at least ten counts. The CDR3 DNA reads TGTGCCACCTGGGACGGCCTTTATTATAAGAAACTCTTT. This gives the protein CATWDGLYYKKLF. The J gene is TRGJ1 or TRGJ2, the V gene TRGV3. Unmatched junction bases numbered 5, after V lost 3 bases and J lost 3 bases. This CDR3 is built from 13 residues. Germline V lookup: CDR1 VTNTFY, CDR2 YDVSTARD (reference sequence).

This clone came up many times. A much bigger clone sits one base away, suggesting this may be a read error. The chain combines TRGV4 with TRGJ1 or TRGJ2. Germline V gene lookup returns CDR1 EGSTGY and CDR2 YDSYTSSV. With V trimmed by 4 bases and J by 5 bases, 8 bases remained unmatched. The CDR3 is made up of 13 amino acids. For the CDR3, the DNA is TGTGCCACCTGGGACTCTCGAAATTATAAGAAACTCTTT. Its translation: CATWDSRNYKKLF.

This clone appeared many times. This DNA translates differently at residue 12 from the TCRdb protein, which is that of a much larger clone; a read error is likely, and the protein shown is the DNA's own translation. This rearrangement joins TRGV9 to TRGJP. TCRdb carries no J gene annotation; the J gene was assigned here by matching the DNA with germline. Germline assignment: CDR1 GITISATS and CDR2 ISYDGTV (reference sequence). The CDR3 runs to 16 residues. The CDR3 loop is CALWEVDELGKEIKVF. CDR3 sequence (DNA): TGTGCCTTGTGGGAGGTCGACGAGTTGGGCAAAGAAATCAAGGTATTT.

This clone was counted between two and nine times. TCRdb's protein, taken from a much larger clone, differs from this DNA's translation at residue 11, likely owing to a read error; the protein displayed comes from the DNA. V usage is TRGV8 and J usage is TRGJ1 or TRGJ2. Since TCRdb gives no J gene, matching the DNA to germline was used here to assign it. CDR1 VENAVY and CDR2 YDSYNSRV come from the germline V gene. This CDR3 has 14 residues. CDR3 nucleotides: TGTGCCACCTGGGACCCTAAGAATTATTATAGGAAACTCTTT. It yields the protein CATWDPKNYYRKLF.

This clone has just a few counts. TCRdb has a much larger clone's protein, which differs at residue 11 from the translation of this DNA, likely because of a read error; what is shown is the protein translated from the DNA. V gene TRGV4 combines with J gene TRGJ1 or TRGJ2. Assignment of the J gene here rests on matching the DNA to germline, because TCRdb gives none. The germline CDR1 and CDR2 sequences are EGSTGY and YDSYTSSV. The CDR3 has 14 amino acids. The CDR3 loop reads CATWVRRGYYRKLF. CDR3 DNA sequence: TGTGCCACCTGGGTCCGCAGAGGTTATTATAGGAAACTCTTT.

This clone was picked up many times. The chain couples TRGV9 to TRGJP. CDR3 length: 16 residues. The germline CDR1 and CDR2 sequences are GITISATS and ISYDGTV (reference sequence). The V segment lost 2 bases and the J segment 9 bases; nucleotides outside the gene matches: 7. CDR3 protein: CALWEAIGLGKKIKVF. The CDR3 nucleotides are TGTGCCTTGTGGGAGGCAATTGGGTTGGGCAAAAAAATCAAGGTATTT.

This clone occurred many times. A single base is all that separates this from a far larger clone, so a read error is likely. At the DNA level, this CDR3 is encoded by other sequences in the same sample as well. The rearrangement uses TRGV9 and TRGJP. The CDR3 loop spans 15 amino acids. The germline V gene encodes CDR1 GITISATS and CDR2 ISYDGTV (reference sequence). The CDR3 region is CALWEQELGKKIKVF. CDR3 DNA sequence: TGTGCCTTGTGGGAGCAAGAGTTGGGCAAAAAGATCAAGGTATTT.

This clone was detected ten times or more. TCRdb's protein for this DNA is that of a much larger clone and differs from the translation at residue 5, likely a read error; the protein shown is the DNA translation. The rearrangement joins TRGV9 to TRGJ1 or TRGJ2. TCRdb offers no J gene call, so here the DNA was matched to germline to obtain one. In germline, CDR1 is GITISATS, CDR2 ISYDGTV (reference sequence). Losses at the gene ends were 5 bases for V and 3 bases for J; bases not matched to a gene: 7. This CDR3 is built from 13 residues. The CDR3: CALWGSAYYKKLF. DNA for the CDR3: TGTGCCTTGTGGGGCTCGGCTTATTATAAGAAACTCTTT.

In regard to this clone: The protein held in TCRdb is that of a much larger clone and does not match this DNA's translation at residue 5, likely because of a read error; the protein shown is translated from the DNA. The gene calls are TRGV3 and TRGJP2. The J gene, left out of TCRdb, was set here by checking the DNA against germline. The germline V gene has CDR1 VTNTFY and CDR2 YDVSTARD (reference sequence). The CDR3 is 14 residues long. CDR3 sequence reads: CATWGRLGDWIKTF. The CDR3 coding sequence is TGTGCCACCTGGGGCAGGCTGGGTGATTGGATCAAGACGTTT.

Regarding this clone: TCRdb pairs this DNA with a much larger clone's protein that differs at residue 3, likely a read error; the protein shown was translated from the DNA. The V gene is TRGV2, the J gene TRGJ1 or TRGJ2. Here the J gene came from matching the DNA to germline, since TCRdb omits it. This CDR3 has 13 amino acids. Germline assignment: CDR1 EGSNGY and CDR2 YDSYNSKV. The CDR3 nucleotides are TGTGCCCCCTGGGACGATTATTATTATAAGAAACTCTTT. The encoded protein is CAPWDDYYYKKLF.

This clone was seen ten or more times. TCRdb's protein, taken from a much larger clone, differs from this DNA's translation at residue 9, likely owing to a read error; the protein displayed comes from the DNA. The chain uses TRGV9 and TRGJ1 or TRGJ2. The CDR3 sequence is 19 residues long. V shed 0 bases, J shed 0 bases, and the junction held 17 bases outside the gene matches. Germline CDR1 is GITISATS and CDR2 is ISYDGTV (reference sequence). CDR3 residues: CALWEVHACYLQNYYKKLF. Written as DNA, the CDR3 is TGTGCCTTGTGGGAGGTGCACGCCTGCTACTTGCAGAATTATTATAAGAAACTCTTT.

This clone was counted many times. This likely stems from a read error, as it lies one base from a far larger clone. Other DNA variants within this sample encode the same CDR3. The V gene is given as TRGV9, and no J gene call is available. The CDR3 is 12 residues long. From germline, CDR1 is GITISATS and CDR2 ISYDGTV (reference sequence). CDR3 nucleotides: TGTGCCTTGTGGGAGCCCCGAGTGAAGAAACTCTTC. This translates into CALWEPRVKKLF.

The sample holds many counts of this clone. The protein held in TCRdb is that of a much larger clone and does not match this DNA's translation at residue 9, likely because of a read error; the protein shown is translated from the DNA. The rearrangement uses TRGV9 and TRGJP. TCRdb leaves out the J gene; it was filled in here by matching the DNA to germline. The CDR3 sequence is 19 residues long. Germline CDR1 GITISATS, CDR2 ISYDGTV (reference sequence). Trimming took 1 base from V and 7 from J; bases not matched to a gene: 13. Here the CDR3 DNA reads TGTGCCTTGTGGGAGGTTGACCCCACTGGGGAGTTGGGCAAAAAAATCAAGGTATTT. Encoded protein: CALWEVDPTGELGKKIKVF.

A word on this clone: The protein that TCRdb holds for this DNA derives from a much larger clone and differs from the translated DNA at residue 3, which likely indicates a read error; the protein shown here is translated from the DNA. This chain links TRGV8 with TRGJ1 or TRGJ2. Since TCRdb gives no J gene, matching the DNA to germline was used here to assign it. In germline, CDR1 is VENAVY, CDR2 YDSYNSRV. This CDR3 has 13 residues. CDR3 protein: CAAWDSQDYKKLF. In DNA, the CDR3 is TGTGCCGCCTGGGATAGTCAAGATTATAAGAAACTCTTT.

V and J are TRGV8 and TRGJ1 or TRGJ2. Since TCRdb gives no J gene, matching the DNA to germline was used here to assign it. The CDR3 has 13 residues. The J segment lost 7 bases and the V segment lost 5 bases, leaving 11 bases of the junction unmatched. Looked up from germline, CDR1 is VENAVY and CDR2 is YDSYNSRV. The CDR3 nucleotides are TGTGCCACCTGGGGGGCGGGGTACTATAAGAAACTCTTT. This codes for CATWGAGYYKKLF.

A word on this clone: TCRdb pairs this DNA with a much larger clone's protein that differs at residue 5, likely a read error; the protein shown was translated from the DNA. The chain links TRGV9 to TRGJP1. TCRdb lists no J gene, so it was determined here by aligning the DNA to germline. Germline loops: CDR1 GITISATS, CDR2 ISYDGTV (reference sequence). Unmatched junction bases numbered 8, after V lost 5 bases and J lost 8 bases. This CDR3 region has 13 residues. As DNA, the CDR3 is TGTGCCTTGTGGGGGGGCCCAGGTTGGTTCAAGATATTT. It translates to CALWGGPGWFKIF.

This clone occurred a few times. The protein that TCRdb holds for this DNA derives from a much larger clone and differs from the translated DNA at residue 9, which likely indicates a read error; the protein shown here is translated from the DNA. The chain carries TRGV3 and TRGJ1 or TRGJ2. TCRdb records no J gene; here it was assigned by comparing the DNA to germline. Germline assignment: CDR1 VTNTFY and CDR2 YDVSTARD (reference sequence). This CDR3 contains 13 residues. Losses at the gene ends were 0 bases for V and 9 bases for J; bases not matched to a gene: 8. Here the CDR3 DNA reads TGTGCCACCTGGGACAGGCGCGTTTGTAAGAAACTCTTT. This codes for CATWDRRVCKKLF.

This clone was counted ten times or more. Translating this DNA gives a protein that differs at residue 8 from the TCRdb one, which belongs to a much larger clone; a read error is likely, and the protein shown is this translation. The chain uses TRGV9 and TRGJP. This CDR3 comprises 16 residues. The germline V gene encodes CDR1 GITISATS and CDR2 ISYDGTV (reference sequence). The CDR3 region is CALWETQALGKKIKVF. CDR3 in DNA: TGTGCCTTGTGGGAGACCCAAGCGTTGGGCAAAAAAATCAAGGTATTT.

This clone was seen many times. V is TRGV3 and J is TRGJ1 or TRGJ2. In germline, CDR1 is VTNTFY, CDR2 YDVSTARD (reference sequence). The CDR3 consists of 12 residues. The trim removed 2 bases at V and 5 bases at J, leaving 3 bases unmatched. CDR3 loop: CATWDINYKKLF. The CDR3, as DNA: TGTGCCACCTGGGACATCAATTATAAGAAACTCTTT.